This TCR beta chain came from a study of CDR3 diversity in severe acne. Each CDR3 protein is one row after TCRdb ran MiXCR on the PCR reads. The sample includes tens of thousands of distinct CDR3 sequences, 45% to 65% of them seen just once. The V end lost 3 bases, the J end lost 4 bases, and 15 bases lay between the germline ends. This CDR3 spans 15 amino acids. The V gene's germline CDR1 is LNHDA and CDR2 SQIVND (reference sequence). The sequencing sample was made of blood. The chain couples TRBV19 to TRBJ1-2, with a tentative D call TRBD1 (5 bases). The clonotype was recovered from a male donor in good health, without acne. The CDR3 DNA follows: TGTGCCAGTAGTATCCCCGCAGGGACTACCTATGGCTACACCTTC. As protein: CASSIPAGTTYGYTF.